This TCR beta chain derives from a study of T cells after yellow fever vaccination (dated by TCRdb to between 2018 and 2021). Regarding the research as a whole: The SMART-Seq v4 Ultra Low Input RNA kit was used to prepare libraries from fractions with low cell numbers. To track T-cell clones before and after primary and booster YFV17D yellow fever vaccination, bulk TCR alpha and beta repertoires were sequenced longitudinally. Two healthy male donors, one aged 18 to 30 and one aged 30 to 40 years, made up the cohort. Blood samples were taken at several timepoints before and after primary and secondary immunization, and bulk PBMC replicates and cell subsets were isolated.

Read against the paper, the sample's treatment or condition label means: live attenuated yellow fever vaccine strain. PBMCs were isolated from peripheral blood using a standard Ficoll-Paque protocol. CD4 and CD8 T-cell fractions were isolated with Dynabeads CD4 and CD8 positive selection kits. TriZol was used to extract RNA from bulk PBMCs, from CD4 and CD8 fractions, and from dextramer-positive and dextramer-negative fractions. General conclusions and limits of the study: After the booster, most clones that had expanded after primary vaccination were detected again (roughly 95% of CD4 and around nine tenths of CD8), suggesting broad maintenance of memory. The study included only a couple of donors, which limits how far the findings can be generalized. FACS-sorted repertoires could contain abundant contaminating clonotypes from the bulk population, so computational filtering was required. A small share of clonotypes occurred in both CD4 and CD8 compartments, likely arising from convergent recombination. The secondary T-cell response was weaker than the primary response but faster, peaking on day 5 instead of day 15.

This clonotype occurred many times. This receptor's antigen is unknown. Per-nucleotide qualities are absent, and no much larger clonotype sits a single base away. TCR cDNA was made using 5'RACE template switching, a step that added a universal primer site and unique molecular identifiers. Priming of cDNA synthesis was performed from both the TCR alpha and TCR beta constant segments. Two PCR steps were used to amplify libraries, with sample barcodes and sequencing adapters being added in the second step. Sequencing of the libraries was done on either Illumina HiSeq 2500 (2x100 bp) or NovaSeq (2x150 bp). The original pipeline was this. MIGEC was used to demultiplex reads and collapse the reads into UMI consensus sequences, and MiXCR was used for V(D)J alignment. Clonotypes responding to the vaccine were identified with edgeR on replicate PBMC samples, with the criteria of FDR below 0.01 and a log2 fold change above 5 up to day 15. CD4 or CD8 identity was assigned to each bulk clonotype according to whether the clonotype was present at higher abundance in the sequenced CD4 repertoire or the sequenced CD8 repertoire. TCRdb reworked the public reads: Q25 trimming with fastp, MiXCR clone assembly, productive beta chains retained. Duplicate CDR3 protein sequences are folded into a single record with the most common DNA and genes. For this entry, the V and J calls and clone size follow TCRdb and not the study's own pipeline. This sample comprises about 68,000 distinct CDR3 sequences, approximately 7% of them detected only once. Jointly, the top ten make up 30% to 45% of the sample.

The clonotype was recovered from a man between 18 and 35 years old who received the YFV17D yellow fever vaccine. Sequenced here: CD8+ T cells sorted from PBMCs, sampled about 41 days after the first yellow fever vaccination.

The CDR3 here reads CASSQLGRGTEAFF. The DNA is TGTGCCAGCAGCCAACTGGGACGGGGCACTGAAGCTTTCTTT. The chain uses TRBV4-2 and TRBJ1-1, and possibly TRBD1, on 5 matching bases. CDR1 and CDR2 are drawn from the germline V gene: LGHNA, YNFKEQ. The CDR3, from cysteine to phenylalanine, totals 14 residues. Here the CDR3 DNA is all that survives: 42 bases in frame from base 1. Trimming takes 2 bases from V and 4 bases from J, and the germline ends sit 11 bases apart.